These 30 T cell receptor beta chains were sequenced from one sample in a study of T cells after yellow fever vaccination. A single record per CDR3 protein comes from TCRdb applying MiXCR to the 5' RACE reads. The sample gives 450,000 to 600,000 distinct CDR3 sequences, approximately 13% of which show up once; over 13% is in the top ten. The sample consisted of PBMCs, taken on the day of the yellow fever booster vaccination. These receptors all stem from a man between 25 and 39 years old who received the YFV17D yellow fever vaccine.

The chain has TRBV5-6 and TRBJ1-4; 9 positions agree with TRBD1. Per germline, CDR1 SGHDT and CDR2 YYEEEE. This CDR3 spans 15 amino acids. V was clipped by 0 bases and J by 8 bases; unmatched bases: 5. The CDR3 DNA reads as TGTGCCAGCAGCTTGGCCGGGACAGGGCGGGAAAAACTGTTTTTT. Amino acids: CASSLAGTGREKLFF. The full variable domain, its missing parts supplied by reference TRBV5-6 and TRBJ1-4, is DAGVTQSPTHLIKTRGQQVTLRCSPKSGHDTVSWYQQALGQGPQFIFQYYEEEERQRGNFPDRFSGHQFPNYSSELNVNALLLGDSALYLCASSLAGTGREKLFFGSGTQLSVL.

The CDR3 nucleotides are TGCGCCAGCAGGGGGGGGAGCGGTACTTACAATGAGCAGTTCTTC. Residues: CASRGGSGTYNEQFF. The chain carries TRBV5-1 and TRBJ2-1; TRBD2 aligns across 7 bases. Germline CDR1 SGHRS, CDR2 YFSETQ. The CDR3 length is 15 residues. V shed 5 bases, J shed 4 bases, and the junction held 9 bases outside the gene matches.

Only a few counts were recorded for this clonotype. This chain connects TRBV9 to TRBJ1-6, with D uncertain. The CDR3 runs 16 residues. Germline V gene data show CDR1 as SGDLS and CDR2 as YYNGEE. V lost 0 bases, J lost 4 bases, and 11 bases lay in between. The CDR3 DNA reads as TGTGCCAGCAGCGTAGAGGCCAGCTCATATAATTCACCCCTCCACTTT. It codes for CASSVEASSYNSPLHF.

The V call is TRBV5-1, the J call TRBJ1-1; TRBD1 is a possible D gene (5 bases). Germline CDR1 SGHRS, CDR2 YFSETQ. The V gene lost 3 bases and the J gene lost 2 bases, with 17 bases spanning the gap. The CDR3 extends over 16 amino acids. The CDR3 region has the DNA TGCGCCAGCAGCTCGTCGGGGGGAAAGGTCAACACTGAAGCTTTCTTT. It yields the protein CASSSSGGKVNTEAFF.

This clonotype appeared a few times. The chain links TRBV9 to TRBJ1-2; TRBD1 might be the D (6 bases). The V end lost 7 bases, the J end lost 0 bases, and 13 bases lay between the germline ends. Germline CDR1 is SGDLS and CDR2 is YYNGEE. The CDR3 extends over 14 amino acids. In DNA form, the CDR3 reads TGTGCCAGCGGGGGGCAGGGGACTAACTATGGCTACACCTTC. Translating gives CASGGQGTNYGYTF.

With regard to this clonotype: A read error may produce the germline difference seen at one junction end. CDR3 nucleotides: TGCAGCGTGGAAGGTCGGACAGGTCTCGGCTACGAGCAGTACTTC. Its protein is CSVEGRTGLGYEQYF. The rearrangement uses TRBV29-1 and TRBJ2-7; 7 bases agree with TRBD1. CDR3 size: 15 residues. In germline, CDR1 is SQVTM, CDR2 ANQGSEA.

This clonotype was detected a few times. The rearrangement links TRBV4-3 to TRBJ1-1, with unresolved D. Per the germline V gene, CDR1 is LGHNA and CDR2 is YSLEER. The CDR3 is 14 amino acids. V lost 3 bases, J lost 1 base, and 9 bases lay in between. The DNA of the CDR3 is TGCGCCAGCAGCCAGCGGACCGGGAACACTGAAGCTTTCTTT. Its translation is CASSQRTGNTEAFF.

About this clonotype itself: It may be a read error: a sequence one base away is much more abundant. The chain employs TRBV5-5 and TRBJ2-1; 7 bases line up with TRBD1. Germline V CDR1 and CDR2: SGHKS, YYEKEE (reference sequence). The CDR3 totals 17 residues. The CDR3 reads CASSLGPTGSSYDEQFF. The CDR3 DNA sequence: TGTGCCAGCAGCTTGGGGCCGACAGGGAGCTCCTACGATGAGCAGTTCTTC.

The chain couples TRBV7-8 to TRBJ2-1, with D possibly matching TRBD2 (5 bases). CDR3 length equals 13 residues. Per germline, CDR1 SGHVS and CDR2 FQNEAQ. With 6 bases removed from V and 5 bases from J, the gap between germline ends came to 11 bases. The CDR3 DNA reads TGTGCCAGCAGTCAACCAGCGGACAATGAGCAGTTCTTC. Its protein product is CASSQPADNEQFF.

The chain joins TRBV20-1 to TRBJ2-3; D might be TRBD2 (5 bases). The CDR3 is 14 amino acids. CDR1 is DFQATT and CDR2 is SNEGSKA in the germline V gene (reference sequence). Trimming took off 6 bases at V and 1 base at J, with 14 bases between the two ends. CDR3 in DNA: TGCAGTGCGCACAAAGGGAGCGGCACAGATACGCAGTATTTT. Translation gives CSAHKGSGTDTQYF.

About this clonotype: Just one base apart from a much larger clone, this may be a read error. The chain joins TRBV10-3 to TRBJ2-1; maybe TRBD2 (7 bases). There are 15 residues in the CDR3. Per germline, CDR1 ENHRY and CDR2 SYGVKD. The CDR3 protein is CAIRGASGGYNEQLF. Written as DNA, the CDR3 is TGTGCCATCAGGGGGGCTAGCGGAGGGTACAATGAGCAGCTCTTC.

The chain combines TRBV11-3 with TRBJ2-5, with TRBD1 as a possible D gene (6 bases). The ends were cut back, 3 bases at V and 3 bases at J, with 17 bases in the middle. This CDR3 comprises 16 residues. CDR1 and CDR2 (germline): SGHNT, YENEEA. CDR3 DNA sequence: TGTGCCAGCAGCTTCCGGGGTAGCAGACAGGAAGAGACCCAGTACTTC. It is translated as CASSFRGSRQEETQYF.

This clonotype was seen only once. The CDR3 coding sequence is TGCAGTGCTAGAGACCCTTTACTAGCGGGTGCCATCTCCTACGAGCAGTACTTC. This encodes CSARDPLLAGAISYEQYF. J is TRBJ2-7 and V is TRBV20-1; 9 bases are a match to TRBD2. V was pared by 0 bases and J by 0 bases, with 12 bases of the junction left unmatched. The CDR3 spans 18 residues. The germline CDR1 and CDR2 sequences are DFQATT and SNEGSKA (reference sequence).

A few counts support this clonotype. The chain recombines TRBV5-4 with TRBJ2-2, with D perhaps TRBD1 (6 bases). V dropped 4 bases and J dropped 4 bases, with 14 bases sitting between them. The CDR3 covers 15 residues. Germline V gene sequence: CDR1 SGHNT, CDR2 YYREEE (reference sequence). CDR3 bases: TGTGCCAGCAGCATGGACAGTTCGGGCACCGGGGAGCTGTTTTTT. Residues: CASSMDSSGTGELFF.

The chain combines TRBV25-1 with TRBJ2-7; D unresolved. V was cut by 4 bases and J by 5 bases, with 18 bases left in between. Germline CDR1 is MGHDK and CDR2 is SYGVNS. The CDR3 runs to 15 residues. CDR3 bases: TGTGCCAGCAGTGTCCGTGGCGCCGGAACTAACGAGCAGTACTTC. Protein product: CASSVRGAGTNEQYF.

The sample holds a few counts of this clonotype. The CDR3 here is CSARRTGLGELFF. The CDR3 nucleotides are TGCAGTGCTCGTAGGACAGGGCTGGGGGAGCTGTTTTTT. The V call is TRBV20-1, the J call TRBJ2-2, with 8 bases that match TRBD1. This CDR3 region has 13 residues. With V trimmed by 5 bases and J by 8 bases, 7 bases remained unmatched. Germline V gene sequence: CDR1 DFQATT, CDR2 SNEGSKA (reference sequence).

In its sample, this clonotype was seen a few times. The chain has TRBV5-1 and TRBJ2-1, with 8 nucleotides matching TRBD2. V shed 4 bases and J 8 bases; nucleotides not matched to a gene: 14. Germline assignment: CDR1 SGHRS and CDR2 YFSETQ. The CDR3 is 16 residues long. The CDR3 region has the DNA TGCGCCAGCAGCCAGGAAGGGGCGGGAGGCCGCCATGAGCAGTTCTTC. Protein: CASSQEGAGGRHEQFF.

This clonotype was counted between two and nine times. The chain links TRBV20-1 to TRBJ1-6; D is undetermined. Germline CDR1 is DFQATT and CDR2 is SNEGSKA (reference sequence). Trimming pared 5 bases from V and 8 bases from J, leaving 10 bases between. The CDR3 length is 12 residues. Written as DNA, the CDR3 is TGCAGTGCTGGGAGATCTGATTCACCCCTCCACTTT. Protein product: CSAGRSDSPLHF.

This sequence joins TRBV6-5 and TRBJ2-1; 8 nucleotides align to TRBD2. After removal of 1 base from V and 2 bases from J, the junction contained 4 bases not matched to a gene. The CDR3 contains 16 residues. Per the germline V gene, CDR1 is MNHEY and CDR2 is SVGAGI. DNA of the CDR3: TGTGCCAGCAGTTACTTAGCGGGACCCACCTACAATGAGCAGTTCTTC. It is translated as CASSYLAGPTYNEQFF.

This clonotype has more than one count but fewer than ten. The chain joins TRBV7-2 to TRBJ2-1, with no clear D. Trimming pared 3 bases from V and 6 bases from J, leaving 6 bases between. The CDR3 has 12 residues. Germline V gene lookup returns CDR1 SGHTA and CDR2 FQGNSA. The CDR3 loop reads CASSFDFNEQFF. DNA for the CDR3: TGTGCCAGCAGCTTTGACTTCAATGAGCAGTTCTTC.

This clonotype was recorded a few times. The rearrangement links TRBV7-2 to TRBJ2-1, with TRBD1 identical over 7 bases. The V segment lost 5 bases and the J segment 2 bases; nucleotides outside the gene matches: 3. The CDR3 sequence is 14 residues long. Germline assignment: CDR1 SGHTA and CDR2 FQGNSA. The DNA of the CDR3 is TGTGCCAGCAGCGGAGACAGGGCCTACAATGAGCAGTTCTTC. The encoded protein is CASSGDRAYNEQFF.

A few counts support this clonotype. The chain is built from TRBV5-1 and TRBJ2-5; D not resolved. Germline CDR1 is SGHRS and CDR2 is YFSETQ. The V gene lost 0 bases and the J gene lost 5 bases, with 8 bases spanning the gap. The CDR3 loop spans 13 amino acids. DNA for the CDR3: TGCGCCAGCAGCTTGGATTCCGATGAGACCCAGTACTTC. Protein: CASSLDSDETQYF.

The chain uses TRBV7-8 and TRBJ2-1; D may be TRBD2 (5 bases). CDR1 is SGHVS and CDR2 is FQNEAQ in the germline V gene. Trimming stripped 5 bases from V and 10 bases from J, with 15 bases between. This CDR3 comprises 13 residues. CDR3 nucleotide sequence: TGTGCCAGCAGCGGGGAGTCGACCGGGGAGCAGTTCTTC. As protein: CASSGESTGEQFF.

The rearrangement links TRBV27 to TRBJ2-6; D uncertain. The CDR3 length is 20 residues. V was trimmed by 2 bases and J by 1 base, leaving 21 bases between them. Germline lookup yields CDR1 MNHEY and CDR2 SMNVEV (reference sequence). The CDR3: CASSLVGQVLAESGANVLTF. In DNA form, the CDR3 reads TGTGCCAGCAGTTTAGTTGGTCAGGTCCTGGCGGAGTCTGGGGCCAACGTCCTGACTTTC.

Ten or more counts support this clonotype. CDR3 bases: TGTGCCAGCAGCTTAGCGGGGACAGTCCAAGAGACCCAGTACTTC. Translation: CASSLAGTVQETQYF. The rearrangement uses TRBV7-2 and TRBJ2-5; 7 positions agree with TRBD1. The ends lost 0 bases at V and 1 base at J; junction bases unmatched: 2. The CDR3 has 15 amino acids. Germline-derived CDR1 and CDR2 are SGHTA and FQGNSA.

This clonotype was observed a few times. This chain links TRBV4-3 with TRBJ2-7, with 9 bases aligning to TRBD2. Per the germline V gene, CDR1 is LGHNA and CDR2 is YSLEER. The CDR3 runs to 17 residues. V was pared by 0 bases and J by 0 bases, with 6 bases of the junction left unmatched. For the CDR3, the DNA is TGCGCCAGCAGCCAAGATCTGACTAGCGGCAGCTCCTACGAGCAGTACTTC. Amino acid sequence: CASSQDLTSGSSYEQYF.

This rearrangement joins TRBV21-1 to TRBJ1-1; TRBD1 reflects the table's D call only, with no check against the DNA. TRBV21-1 is a pseudogene. This CDR3 comprises 17 residues. CDR3 nucleotides: TGTGCCAGCAGCGACCCCCCGGACCCAGAATTGAACACTGAAGCTTTCTTT. This sequence encodes CASSDPPDPELNTEAFF.

The table lists this clonotype with many counts. V is TRBV12-3 or TRBV12-4 and J is TRBJ2-5; 7 bases align to TRBD2. After removal of 5 bases from V and 5 bases from J, the junction contained 8 bases not matched to a gene. The CDR3 totals 14 residues. CDR3 coding DNA: TGTGCCAGCAGTCTCGCGGGAGCTTCTGAGACCCAGTACTTC. Translated: CASSLAGASETQYF.

The chain employs TRBV6-5 and TRBJ1-1; perhaps TRBD1 as D (5 bases). Per the germline V gene, CDR1 is MNHEY and CDR2 is SVGAGI. The germline V and J ends were trimmed by 6 bases and 1 base, with 21 bases remaining between them. There are 17 residues in the CDR3. Here the CDR3 DNA reads TGTGCCAGCAGCCAACACGGGCGTATGAGGGGGAACACTGAAGCTTTCTTT. Its translation: CASSQHGRMRGNTEAFF.

This clonotype was detected only a few times. The rearrangement joins TRBV18 to TRBJ2-7; 8 nucleotides line up with TRBD1. The CDR3 contains 18 residues. Germline values: CDR1 KGHSH, CDR2 LQKENI. Trimming at V came to 3 bases and at J to 0 bases, leaving 13 bases not matched to a gene. CDR3 DNA: TGTGCCAGCTCACCGATGGTTACAGGGGGACCGAGCTCCTACGAGCAGTACTTC. Its protein is CASSPMVTGGPSSYEQYF.